The 29 T cell receptor beta chains given below trace back to one sample, sequenced in a study of cytomegalovirus exposure and HLA in healthy donors. TCRdb's table, derived via immunoSEQ multiplex PCR, lists solely in-frame clones and lacks some. The sample contains some 110,000 clones, roughly 83% of which appear only once. The sequenced sample consisted of PBMCs. These receptor sequences come from a young man in good health and CMV-seronegative.

The chain carries TRBV29-1 and TRBJ2-3; 8 bases align to TRBD1. The CDR3 is made up of 14 amino acids. CDR1 and CDR2 from the germline V gene are SQVTM and ANQGSEA. After removal of 5 bases from V and 6 bases from J, the junction contained 10 bases not matched to a gene. The CDR3 DNA sequence: TGCAGCGTTAATCGGGACAGGAGTTGGGATACGCAGTATTTT. It encodes CSVNRDRSWDTQYF.

This rearrangement joins TRBV6-5 to TRBJ1-4, with TRBD1 as a possible D gene (6 bases). The germline CDR1 and CDR2 sequences are MNHEY and SVGAGI. Trimming took 0 bases from V and 8 from J, leaving 16 bases between them. The length of the CDR3 is 16 residues. The CDR3 loop is CASSYSGQGRGEKLFF. CDR3 DNA: TGTGCCAGCAGTTACTCGGGTCAGGGGAGAGGCGAAAAACTGTTTTTT.

The chain recombines TRBV19 with TRBJ2-7; 9 bases line up with TRBD1. Germline-derived CDR1 and CDR2 are LNHDA and SQIVND (reference sequence). This CDR3 region has 15 residues. V gave up 6 bases and J gave up 1 base; unmatched junction bases: 7. The CDR3 DNA sequence: TGTGCCAGTAGCCCTTCGACAGGGGGTTCCTACGAGCAGTACTTC. It is translated as CASSPSTGGSYEQYF.

The V call is TRBV28, the J call TRBJ2-7; tentatively, D is TRBD1 (5 bases). The CDR3 has 13 amino acids. Germline V gene lookup returns CDR1 MDHEN and CDR2 SYDVKM. V dropped 6 bases and J dropped 1 base, with 10 bases sitting between them. The CDR3 loop reads CASRRGQSYEQYF. The CDR3 coding sequence is TGTGCCAGCAGAAGGGGCCAGTCCTACGAGCAGTACTTC.

This chain connects TRBV10-3 to TRBJ2-1; D unresolved. This CDR3 has 16 amino acids. The germline gives CDR1 ENHRY, CDR2 SYGVKD. V gave up 0 bases and J gave up 9 bases, with 18 bases separating them. For the CDR3, the DNA is TGTGCCATCAGTGAGTCATCGTTCAGCGTGTCGGTTGAGCAGTTCTTC. It specifies CAISESSFSVSVEQFF.

The gene calls are TRBV27 and TRBJ2-7, with 10 bases matching TRBD1. The CDR3 loop spans 14 amino acids. In germline, CDR1 is MNHEY, CDR2 SMNVEV (reference sequence). V shed 5 bases and J 3 bases; nucleotides not matched to a gene: 4. CDR3 DNA sequence: TGTGCCAGCAGTCTGGGACAGGGGTACTACGAGCAGTACTTC. This sequence encodes CASSLGQGYYEQYF.

The rearrangement joins TRBV30 to TRBJ1-1; TRBD1 agrees at 10 bases. The CDR3 length is 16 residues. CDR1 is GTSNPN, CDR2 SVGIG, per germline (reference sequence). V trimming: 0 bases; J trimming: 5 bases; junction bases outside the gene matches: 9. This CDR3 is CAWSVRQGARRTEAFF. CDR3 in DNA: TGTGCCTGGAGTGTACGACAGGGGGCGCGTAGGACTGAAGCTTTCTTT.

The rearrangement joins TRBV19 to TRBJ2-7, with 13 bases matching TRBD2. The CDR3 runs 17 residues. V lost 5 bases to trimming and J lost 2 bases; unmatched junction nucleotides: 9. Per germline, CDR1 LNHDA and CDR2 SQIVND (reference sequence). CDR3 region: CASSPGLAGAATYEQYF. CDR3 DNA: TGTGCCAGTAGTCCTGGACTAGCGGGGGCCGCTACCTACGAGCAGTACTTC.

This clone was seen more than once but under ten times. CDR3 sequence (DNA): TGTGCCAGCAGCGGGGACATGAGCTACTCTTGGAACGAGCAGTACTTC. It codes for CASSGDMSYSWNEQYF. The chain employs TRBV11-2 and TRBJ2-7; maybe TRBD1 (6 bases). The V end was cut by 5 bases, the J end by 5 bases, with 22 bases between. The CDR3 loop spans 16 amino acids. Germline-derived CDR1 and CDR2 are SGHAT and FQNNGV.

The chain uses TRBV7-8 and TRBJ1-5; no reliable D call. Germline values: CDR1 SGHVS, CDR2 FQNEAQ. Trimming took 2 bases from V and 4 from J, leaving 12 bases between them. The CDR3 loop spans 15 amino acids. The CDR3 is CASSLSRSENQPQHF. CDR3 bases: TGTGCCAGCAGCTTAAGTCGGTCTGAGAATCAGCCCCAGCATTTT. Complete variable domain (other parts from reference TRBV7-8 and TRBJ1-5): GAGVSQSPRYKVAKRGQDVALRCDPISGHVSLFWYQQALGQGPEFLTYFQNEAQLDKSGLPSDRFFAERPEGSVSTLKIQRTQQEDSAVYLCASSLSRSENQPQHFGDGTRLSIL.

The chain carries TRBV7-8 and TRBJ2-5, with TRBD2 as a possible D gene (5 bases). In germline, CDR1 is SGHVS, CDR2 FQNEAQ. The CDR3 is made up of 14 amino acids. The ends were cut back, 3 bases at V and 2 bases at J, with 10 bases in the middle. The CDR3 coding sequence is TGTGCCAGCAGCTTGGACTTTTCTCAAGAGACCCAGTACTTC. Protein sequence: CASSLDFSQETQYF.

The rearrangement links TRBV27 to TRBJ2-7, with D maybe TRBD2 (7 bases). From germline, CDR1 is MNHEY and CDR2 SMNVEV (reference sequence). V gave up 6 bases and J gave up 3 bases, with 12 bases separating them. CDR3 size: 13 residues. The CDR3: CASRGGLDYEQYF. In nucleotides, the CDR3 is TGTGCCAGCAGGGGGGGGCTAGACTACGAGCAGTACTTC.

The chain has TRBV19 and TRBJ2-2; 12 positions agree with TRBD1. Germline values: CDR1 LNHDA, CDR2 SQIVND (reference sequence). There are 17 residues in the CDR3. The ends lost 4 bases at V and 7 bases at J; junction bases unmatched: 10. CDR3 protein: CASSSVAGTGGIGELFF. Here the CDR3 DNA reads TGTGCCAGTAGTAGTGTGGCGGGGACAGGGGGCATCGGGGAGCTGTTTTTT.

V gene TRBV18 combines with J gene TRBJ2-5; D not certain. The CDR3 consists of 15 residues. Per germline, CDR1 KGHSH and CDR2 LQKENI. V dropped 1 base and J dropped 0 bases, with 9 bases sitting between them. The CDR3 DNA reads as TGTGCCAGCTCACCACGGTTCGCTAACCAAGAGACCCAGTACTTC. This codes for CASSPRFANQETQYF.

The gene calls are TRBV1 and TRBJ1-5; whether TRBD1, the table's D call, matches the DNA was not checked. TRBV1 is termed a pseudogene. CDR3 size: 17 residues. CDR3 sequence (DNA): TGCACCAGCAGCCAAGAAGGACAGGCCGAGGGCAATCAGCCCCAGCATTTT. Protein sequence: CTSSQEGQAEGNQPQHF.

The gene calls are TRBV7-9 and TRBJ2-1; D possibly corresponds to TRBD1 (8 bases). Per germline, CDR1 SEHNR and CDR2 FQNEAQ (reference sequence). CDR3 size: 18 residues. The ends were cut back, 5 bases at V and 7 bases at J, with 27 bases in the middle. DNA for the CDR3: TGTGCCAGCAGCCAATACCTAGGACAGGGCGGGAGTGGGAATGAGCAGTTCTTC. Translating gives CASSQYLGQGGSGNEQFF.

The chain employs TRBV5-4 and TRBJ2-7, with a tentative D call TRBD1 (6 bases). V was pared by 3 bases and J by 0 bases, with 16 bases between. The germline V gene has CDR1 SGHNT and CDR2 YYREEE (reference sequence). CDR3 length: 16 residues. In DNA form, the CDR3 reads TGTGCCAGCAGCTCAAATCCAGGGGATCCCTCCTACGAGCAGTACTTC. As protein: CASSSNPGDPSYEQYF.

V gene TRBV30 combines with J gene TRBJ2-7, with a weak D call TRBD1 (5 bases). The germline V gene has CDR1 GTSNPN and CDR2 SVGIG (reference sequence). Trimming cost V 2 bases and J 2 bases, with 10 bases left between them. The CDR3 totals 13 residues. CDR3 sequence (DNA): TGTGCCTGGAGTTTGGCAGGGACCTACGAGCAGTACTTC. The encoded protein is CAWSLAGTYEQYF. The complete variable domain, with remaining parts taken from reference TRBV30 and TRBJ2-7, reads SQTIHQWPATLVQPVGSPLSLECTVEGTSNPNLYWYRQAAGRGLQLLFYSVGIGQISSEVPQNLSASRPQDRQFILSSKKLLLSDSGFYLCAWSLAGTYEQYFGPGTRLTVT.

V gene TRBV27 combines with J gene TRBJ1-2, with D perhaps matching TRBD1 (6 bases). This CDR3 region has 14 residues. Trimming shortened V by 0 bases and J by 6 bases, and 11 bases separated the two germline ends. Per the germline V gene, CDR1 is MNHEY and CDR2 is SMNVEV (reference sequence). The CDR3 here is CASSLSSRGHGYTF. The DNA of the CDR3 is TGTGCCAGCAGTTTATCGTCCAGGGGACATGGCTACACCTTC.

The V call is TRBV7-9, the J call TRBJ1-1, with 8 bases fitting TRBD1. V lost 5 bases and J lost 8; bases outside the gene matches: 10. Germline values: CDR1 SEHNR, CDR2 FQNEAQ (reference sequence). The CDR3 sequence is 14 residues long. CDR3 nucleotide sequence: TGTGCCAGCAGCACAGGGGGTGGGTGGTGGGAAGCTTTCTTT. Its protein is CASSTGGGWWEAFF. The entire variable domain, with the rest obtained from reference TRBV7-9 and TRBJ1-1, is as follows: DTGVSQNPRHKITKRGQNVTFRCDPISEHNRLYWYRQTLGQGPEFLTYFQNEAQLEKSRLLSDRFSAERPKGSFSTLEIQRTEQGDSAMYLCASSTGGGWWEAFFGQGTRLTVV.

In DNA form, the CDR3 reads TGTGCCAGCAGCCTATCCCGACAGGCGAGTAATGAAAAACTGTTTTTT. This sequence encodes CASSLSRQASNEKLFF. The chain joins TRBV7-9 to TRBJ1-4, with TRBD1 as a possible D gene (6 bases). The germline V gene has CDR1 SEHNR and CDR2 FQNEAQ (reference sequence). V gave up 5 bases and J gave up 4 bases, with 17 bases separating them. The CDR3 is 16 residues long.

This chain links TRBV6-5 with TRBJ2-7; 8 nucleotides line up with TRBD1. The CDR3 has 16 residues. CDR1 MNHEY and CDR2 SVGAGI come from the germline V gene. The J segment lost 3 bases and the V segment lost 1 base, leaving 8 bases of the junction unmatched. The CDR3 sequence: CASSYFGQGTGYEQYF. DNA of the CDR3: TGTGCCAGCAGTTACTTCGGTCAGGGGACAGGCTACGAGCAGTACTTC.

The rearrangement uses TRBV5-6 and TRBJ1-1, with no clear D. The CDR3 runs 15 residues. V gave up 1 base and J gave up 4 bases, with 14 bases separating them. Germline V lookup: CDR1 SGHDT, CDR2 YYEEEE. The CDR3, as DNA: TGTGCCAGCAGCTTGCAAGCGTTCCGGTCCACTGAAGCTTTCTTT. It is translated as CASSLQAFRSTEAFF.

This clone was counted only a few times. Other DNA sequences within the sample encode an identical CDR3. The chain has TRBV9 and TRBJ2-7; a weak D match, TRBD2 (7 bases). Germline values: CDR1 SGDLS, CDR2 YYNGEE. The V end was cut by 0 bases, the J end by 1 base, with 14 bases between. The CDR3 extends over 16 amino acids. In DNA form, the CDR3 reads TGTGCCAGCAGCGTAGGGACCGGGGGGACATCCTACGAGCAGTACTTC. This codes for CASSVGTGGTSYEQYF.

This sequence joins TRBV6-6 and TRBJ2-2; D unclear. The CDR3 runs to 13 residues. The germline CDR1 and CDR2 sequences are MNHNY and SVGAGI (reference sequence). V was shortened by 7 bases and J by 5 bases, with 11 bases between the two germline ends. The CDR3 loop is CASTPLNTGELFF. CDR3 nucleotides: TGTGCCAGCACCCCCCTAAATACCGGGGAGCTGTTTTTT.

The chain links TRBV5-1 to TRBJ1-1, with a possible D match to TRBD1 (6 bases). V lost 1 base and J lost 7, with 14 bases in between. Germline-derived CDR1 and CDR2 are SGHRS and YFSETQ. The length of the CDR3 is 14 residues. DNA for the CDR3: TGCGCCAGCAGCTTGCAGGGGTCTAGTGGTGAAGCTTTCTTT. Its translation is CASSLQGSSGEAFF.

The chain combines TRBV2 with TRBJ2-5; D may be TRBD2 (5 bases). Germline values: CDR1 SNHLY, CDR2 FYNNEI. The CDR3 runs 13 residues. Trimming removed 4 bases at V and 7 bases at J, with 13 bases between. CDR3 bases: TGTGCCAGCAGTGCGCGGGTCGGAGGGACCCAGTACTTC. It encodes CASSARVGGTQYF.

The chain joins TRBV19 to TRBJ2-1; 9 nucleotides agree with TRBD1. CDR3 length: 17 amino acids. V lost 3 bases to trimming and J lost 8 bases; unmatched junction nucleotides: 14. Germline CDR1 is LNHDA and CDR2 is SQIVND (reference sequence). Here the CDR3 DNA reads TGTGCCAGTAGTATTATACAGGGGGCGTCTTCCCCCTATGAGCAGTTCTTC. Its protein is CASSIIQGASSPYEQFF.

This chain joins TRBV10-2 and TRBJ1-2; D not resolved. Trimming cost V 8 bases and J 0 bases, with 10 bases left between them. The germline gives CDR1 WSHSY, CDR2 SAAADI. This CDR3 spans 13 amino acids. In nucleotides, the CDR3 is TGCGCCAGCCAGGCGGGGACTAACTATGGCTACACCTTC. This sequence encodes CASQAGTNYGYTF.